This TCR beta chain was retrieved from a study of blood T cell repertoires in COVID-19. In the study overall: The United States, Italy and Spain provided the acute and convalescent COVID-19 samples. Nucleic acid was either cDNA or gDNA, and it came from T cells, B-cell-depleted T cells, or PBMCs.

Under the authors' procedure: Quantification of nucleated cells was approximated via reference gene primer amplification. Profiling relied on immunoSEQ multiplex PCR, and the TCRdb table lists in-frame clones only, not all of them. The D gene and trimming were derived from the DNA, and the V and J assignments and clone size from that table. The sample consists of more than 110,000 clones, roughly 76% of them appearing once. This CDR3 has 15 amino acids. CDR1 is DFQATT, CDR2 SNEGSKA, per germline (reference sequence). J was trimmed by 0 bases and V by 3 bases; bases with no gene match: 5. The V and J genes are TRBV20-1 and TRBJ1-3, with 7 nucleotides matching TRBD1. Sequenced sample: peripheral blood. The TCR sequence derives from a woman aged 45-65 years with active or convalescent COVID-19. The CDR3 here is CSASGTADSGNTIYF. CDR3 DNA sequence: TGCAGTGCTAGTGGGACAGCGGACTCTGGAAACACCATATATTTT.